This T cell receptor (beta chain) stems from a study of graft-versus-host responses after intestinal transplantation. Trimming took 5 bases from V and 4 from J, leaving 6 bases between them. Germline V gene sequence: CDR1 MDHEN, CDR2 SYDVKM. The CDR3 is 12 residues long. With respect to this clone: Its antigen is currently unknown.

TCRdb's table, derived via immunoSEQ multiplex PCR, lists solely in-frame clones and lacks some. The sample gives 95,000 to 150,000 clones, approximately 92% of which show up once; more than 0.1% is in the top ten. The receptor was isolated from a human donor who received an intestinal transplant. This rearrangement joins TRBV28 to TRBJ1-3; no clear D gene. Sample: unstimulated CD4+ T cells sorted from spleen or lymph node cells, taken before intestinal transplant. The CDR3 nucleotides read TGTGCCAGCAGTGTTTGGGGAAACACCATATATTTT. It translates to CASSVWGNTIYF.